Listed below are T cell receptor beta chains from one sample, sequenced in a study of blood T cell repertoires in COVID-19. The assay was immunoSEQ multiplex PCR, and TCRdb's table has in-frame clones only and misses some. The sample has over 150,000 clones, roughly 85% seen once. The sequencing input was peripheral blood. The source is a man aged 35-49 years with acute or convalescent COVID-19. Both conserved end residues are part of each CDR3. The D gene is left open where the match is weak. Rows give clone size only sometimes, using once, few, many, or a class for an expanded clone.

clone_size	j_call	v_call	d_call	cdr3_nt	cdr3_aa
NA	TRBJ1-5	TRBV19	NA	TGTGCCAGTAGTACCCCGGGACTGGTCAATCAGCCCCAGCATTTT	CASSTPGLVNQPQHF
NA	TRBJ2-6	TRBV3-1/TRBV3-2	NA	TGTGCCAGCAGCCAAGATGATCGGGGGATCTTCTCTGGGGCCAACGTCCTGACTTTC	CASSQDDRGIFSGANVLTF
NA	TRBJ2-1	TRBV9	TRBD2	TGTGCCAGCAGCGTAGACGGGGGGAGCTCCTACAATGAGCAGTTCTTC	CASSVDGGSSYNEQFF
NA	TRBJ1-5	TRBV19	NA	TGTGCCTCTCGGGGGAACAATCAGCCCCAGCATTTT	CASRGNNQPQHF
once	TRBJ2-7	TRBV11-1	NA	TGTGCCAGCATGACCCCGGGGGCCTACGAGCAGTACTTC	CASMTPGAYEQYF
NA	TRBJ2-7	TRBV5-5	TRBD1	TGTGCCAGCAGAAGACAGGGGGCGTGGGAAGAGCAGTACTTC	CASRRQGAWEEQYF
NA	TRBJ2-3	TRBV2	TRBD2	TGTGCCAGCAGGTCGACTAGCGGGGGGGTTGTTGATACGCAGTATTTT	CASRSTSGGVVDTQYF
few	TRBJ2-1	TRBV6-1	TRBD2	TGTGCCAGCAGTGAAACGGGGGGGCGTGGTGAGCAGTTCTTC	CASSETGGRGEQFF
few	TRBJ2-7	TRBV28	NA	TGTGCCAGCAACTTTGTCCAAACGGTGAGGACAGACGAGCAGTACTTC	CASNFVQTVRTDEQYF
few	TRBJ1-5	TRBV2	NA	TGTGCCAGCAGTGTGCAAGGGGAAGGGAAGCCCCAGCATTTT	CASSVQGEGKPQHF
NA	TRBJ2-1	TRBV30	NA	TGTGCCTGGATGGGCGACAGCTACAATGAGCAGTTCTTC	CAWMGDSYNEQFF
NA	TRBJ1-2	TRBV28	NA	TGTGCCAGCAGTTTACGGGGTTATGGGGATGGCTACACCTTC	CASSLRGYGDGYTF
NA	TRBJ2-4	TRBV4-1	TRBD2	TGCGCCAGCAGCCAAGGGGCGGGGGGCTCCAAAAACATTCAGTACTTC	CASSQGAGGSKNIQYF
NA	TRBJ2-7	TRBV5-5	TRBD2	TGTGCCAGCAGGTCACTAGCGGGGGTTTCCTACGAGCAGTACTTC	CASRSLAGVSYEQYF
once	TRBJ1-2	TRBV13	NA	TGTGCCAGCAGCTTAACAATTGACTCAAGAGATGGCTACACCTTC	CASSLTIDSRDGYTF
NA	TRBJ1-2	TRBV18	TRBD1	TGTGCCAGCCTACCGGGACAGGGGATCTATGGCTACACCTTC	CASLPGQGIYGYTF
NA	TRBJ2-7	TRBV30	NA	TGTGCCTGGAGTGTACCCCGCAGGGGAAACTACGAGCAGTACTTC	CAWSVPRRGNYEQYF
NA	TRBJ1-5	TRBV24-1	NA	TGTGCCACCAGTGACCCCCTACGCGCGGCGGGCAATCAGCCCCAGCATTTT	CATSDPLRAAGNQPQHF
NA	TRBJ1-1	TRBV6-5	NA	TGTGCCAGCAGTTCCTCCGTGAACACTGAAGCTTTCTTT	CASSSSVNTEAFF
few	TRBJ1-1	TRBV18	NA	TGTGCCAGCTCCAAAGAACAGAACACTGAAGCTTTCTTT	CASSKEQNTEAFF
NA	TRBJ1-3	TRBV10-3	TRBD1	TGTGCCATCAGAGGGACAGCCTCTGGAAACACCATATATTTT	CAIRGTASGNTIYF
once	TRBJ2-7	TRBV19	NA	TGTGCCAGTAGTCACAGAGCTTCTTACGAGCAGTACTTC	CASSHRASYEQYF
NA	TRBJ2-5	TRBV6-6	NA	TGTGCCAGCAGCCCCGGGGAGCCCGGCCAAGAGACCCAGTACTTC	CASSPGEPGQETQYF
NA	TRBJ1-4	TRBV5-1	NA	TGCGCCAGCAGCTTGGAGGGGGTAGTAGATGAAAAACTGTTTTTT	CASSLEGVVDEKLFF
once	TRBJ1-2	TRBV7-3	NA	TGTGCCAGCAGCTTATTACGGGGAGAAGGCTACACCTTC	CASSLLRGEGYTF
NA	TRBJ2-7	TRBV13	NA	TGTGCCAGCAGCTTAGGACAGGGAGACGAGCAGTACTTC	CASSLGQGDEQYF
NA	TRBJ1-1	TRBV29-1	NA	TGCAGCGTTGTCCGCCAGGCGAACACTGAAGCTTTCTTT	CSVVRQANTEAFF
NA	TRBJ2-3	TRBV10-3	NA	TGTGCCATCAGTGTGGGCGGGGCGAGGACAGATACGCAGTATTTT	CAISVGGARTDTQYF
NA	TRBJ2-2	TRBV7-9	TRBD1	TGTGCCAGCAGCCCCCGGACAGGAAAATCCGGGGAGCTGTTTTTT	CASSPRTGKSGELFF
NA	TRBJ2-1	TRBV6-2/TRBV6-3	TRBD1	TGTGCCAGCAGTTCCATCACAGGGGCCTACAATGAGCAGTTCTTC	CASSSITGAYNEQFF
NA	TRBJ2-1	TRBV10-1	TRBD1	TGCGCCAGCAGTGGACAGGGTTTACGGGACAATGAGCAGTTCTTC	CASSGQGLRDNEQFF
NA	TRBJ2-1	TRBV7-3	TRBD2	TGTGCCAGCAGCGGGACTAGCGGTTTTGGGGAGCAGTTCTTC	CASSGTSGFGEQFF
NA	TRBJ1-5	TRBV6-1	TRBD1	TGTGCCAGCAGTGAAAGGGGGCGCAGCAATCAGCCCCAGCATTTT	CASSERGRSNQPQHF
few	TRBJ2-5	TRBV7-9	TRBD2	TGTGCCAGCGGGGAGCGGGGTTTCCAAGAGACCCAGTACTTC	CASGERGFQETQYF
NA	TRBJ2-7	TRBV27	NA	TGTGCCAGCAGTTTATTATTCGGAGGCGGCGAGCAGTACTTC	CASSLLFGGGEQYF
NA	TRBJ1-4	TRBV2	NA	TGTGCCAGCAGCGTACAGGCCGCAACTAATGAAAAACTGTTTTTT	CASSVQAATNEKLFF
NA	TRBJ1-4	TRBV6-5	NA	TGTGCCAGCAGTTACCTCCGCGGGGATGAAAAACTGTTTTTT	CASSYLRGDEKLFF
NA	TRBJ1-3	TRBV7-9	NA	TGTGCCAGCAGTCCTGGAGGCGCCTCTGGAAACACCATATATTTT	CASSPGGASGNTIYF
NA	TRBJ2-5	TRBV11-2	NA	TGTGCCAGCAGCTTAGTAGGCAGGCAAGAGACCCAGTACTTC	CASSLVGRQETQYF
NA	TRBJ2-1	TRBV11-3	TRBD1	TGTGCCAGCAGCTTAGATCGGGACAGTTACAATGAGCAGTTCTTC	CASSLDRDSYNEQFF
NA	TRBJ1-6	TRBV9	NA	TGTGCCAGCAGCGTAGAGCCCCTCGGGGGGTCACCCCTCCACTTT	CASSVEPLGGSPLHF
once	TRBJ1-2	TRBV9	NA	TGTGCCAGCAGCACACAGGGTTCTGGGGTGAGGGGCTACACCTTC	CASSTQGSGVRGYTF
once	TRBJ1-3	TRBV5-6	NA	TGTGCCAGCAGCCCGAGTCTGGACACCATATATTTT	CASSPSLDTIYF
NA	TRBJ1-2	TRBV29-1	NA	TGCAGCGTTGAAGAACTCACAGGGTTGGGCGGCTACACCTTC	CSVEELTGLGGYTF
NA	TRBJ1-5	TRBV7-9	TRBD1	TGTGCCAGCAGCTCTGACAGGGGTGTGGCTGGCAATCAGCCCCAGCATTTT	CASSSDRGVAGNQPQHF
NA	TRBJ1-2	TRBV27	TRBD1	TGTGCCAGCGGGACAGCCAGTGTGGGCTACACCTTC	CASGTASVGYTF
NA	TRBJ2-4	TRBV19	TRBD2	TGTGCCAGTAGCGATTCCGGGACGGGAGGAGCCAAAAACATTCAGTACTTC	CASSDSGTGGAKNIQYF
NA	TRBJ2-7	TRBV25-1	TRBD1	TGTGCCAGCAGTGGCTACCGGGACAGGGGCTACGAGCAGTACTTC	CASSGYRDRGYEQYF
NA	TRBJ1-1	TRBV6-6	NA	TGTGCCAGCAGATATAGTATGAGCACTGAAGCTTTCTTT	CASRYSMSTEAFF
NA	TRBJ2-6	TRBV6-1	NA	TGTGCCAGCAGTGATGGCGGCTGGTCCCACACGGGGGCCAACGTCCTGACTTTC	CASSDGGWSHTGANVLTF